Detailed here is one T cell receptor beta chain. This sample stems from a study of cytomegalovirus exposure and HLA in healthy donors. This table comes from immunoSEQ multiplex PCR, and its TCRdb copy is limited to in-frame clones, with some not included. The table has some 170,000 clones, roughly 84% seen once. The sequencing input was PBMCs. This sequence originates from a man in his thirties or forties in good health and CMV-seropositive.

The CDR3 DNA follows: TGCGCCAGCAGCCAAGATCCGGCAGGACTCCTACAGACCACTAATGAAAAACTGTTTTTT. Translated: CASSQDPAGLLQTTNEKLFF. The chain is built from TRBV4-1 and TRBJ1-4; no definite D call. Germline V lookup: CDR1 MGHRA, CDR2 YSYEKL. V shed 0 bases and J shed 2 bases, with 22 bases lying between them. This CDR3 spans 20 amino acids.